The 3 T cell receptor beta chains reported below all come from one sample, sequenced in a study of response to subunit inactivated influenza vaccine. MiXCR was run by TCRdb on the RT-PCR reads, yielding one entry per CDR3 protein. The sample shows more than 450,000 distinct CDR3 sequences, roughly 12% of them seen only once. This same sample was also part of a study on T cells expressing NK-cell markers. That source adds: 5'RACE template switching with UMIs produced the TCR beta cDNA.

This sample comprised PBMCs from blood, obtained on the day of vaccination. The receptors were sampled from a man aged 50 or older who received an inactivated influenza vaccine.

This clonotype has at least ten counts. V and J are TRBV5-1 and TRBJ1-1, with unresolved D. The CDR3 runs to 13 residues. V was clipped by 2 bases and J by 1 base, with 6 bases between them. Germline CDR1 SGHRS, CDR2 YFSETQ. The CDR3 bases are TGCGCCAGCAGCTTTCGGCCGAACACTGAAGCTTTCTTT. Amino acids: CASSFRPNTEAFF.

The rearrangement uses TRBV10-3 and TRBJ1-4; 8 nucleotides agree with TRBD1. The J segment lost 3 bases and the V segment lost 4 bases, leaving 4 bases of the junction unmatched. This CDR3 comprises 15 residues. CDR1 ENHRY and CDR2 SYGVKD come from the germline V gene. CDR3 amino acids: CAISGTGGPNEKLFF. DNA of the CDR3: TGTGCCATCAGTGGAACAGGGGGTCCTAATGAAAAACTGTTTTTT.

This clonotype has a count of ten or more. This sequence joins TRBV6-5 and TRBJ2-6, with D possibly TRBD2 on 6 matching bases. There are 19 residues in the CDR3. CDR1 and CDR2 from the germline V gene are MNHEY and SVGAGI. V was trimmed by 2 bases and J by 3 bases, leaving 20 bases between them. DNA for the CDR3: TGTGCCAGCAGTTACAGTATCATGGGCGGGAACTTTGGGGCCAACGTCCTGACTTTC. It specifies CASSYSIMGGNFGANVLTF.